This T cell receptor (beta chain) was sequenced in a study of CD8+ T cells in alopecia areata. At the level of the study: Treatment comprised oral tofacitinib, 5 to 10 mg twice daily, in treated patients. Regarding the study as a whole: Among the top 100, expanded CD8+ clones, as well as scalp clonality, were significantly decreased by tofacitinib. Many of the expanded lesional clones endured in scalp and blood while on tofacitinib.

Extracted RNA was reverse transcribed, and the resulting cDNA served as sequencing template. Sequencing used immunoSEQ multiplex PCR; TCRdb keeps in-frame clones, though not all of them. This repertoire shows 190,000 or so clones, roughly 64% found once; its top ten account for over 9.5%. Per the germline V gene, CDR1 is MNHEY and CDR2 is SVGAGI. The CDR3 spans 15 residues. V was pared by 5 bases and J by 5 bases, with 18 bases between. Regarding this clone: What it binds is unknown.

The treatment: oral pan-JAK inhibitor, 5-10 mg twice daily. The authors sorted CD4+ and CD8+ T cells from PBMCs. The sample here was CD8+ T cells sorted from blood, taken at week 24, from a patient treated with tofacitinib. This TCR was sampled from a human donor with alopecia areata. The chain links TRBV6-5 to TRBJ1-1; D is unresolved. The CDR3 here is CASSPLLAQRTEAFF. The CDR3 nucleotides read TGTGCCAGCAGTCCCCTGCTGGCACAGAGGACTGAAGCTTTCTTT.